A selection of T cell receptor beta chains follows, all from one sample in a study of identical twins. TCRdb analysed the 5' RACE reads with MiXCR anew, one entry per CDR3 protein. The sample has about 530,000 distinct CDR3 sequences; about 20% are singletons. These records were also assigned to another study, of yellow fever vaccine responses in identical twins.

The sample consisted of CD4+ T cells sorted from blood. These receptors were taken from a woman aged 18-29 years in good health. Both conserved end residues are part of each CDR3. Each record gives: clone size, CDR3 length, D gene, J gene, V gene, CDR3 DNA, CDR3 protein. The D gene is left open where the match is weak. Only some rows state a clone size, as once, few, many or a class for expanded clones.

.,13,TRBD1,TRBJ1-2,TRBV12-3/TRBV12-4,TGTGCCAGCAGGGGGACAGGGGTGGATGGCTACACCTTC,CASRGTGVDGYTF
few,16,.,TRBJ1-6,TRBV7-9,TGTGCCAGCAGCTTAGGGGCAGGGGATATGAATTCACCCCTCCACTTT,CASSLGAGDMNSPLHF
few,15,.,TRBJ2-2,TRBV10-3,TGTGCCATCAGTGAGGTGGCGGCGATAGCCGGGGAGCTGTTTTTT,CAISEVAAIAGELFF
few,19,TRBD2,TRBJ2-1,TRBV11-1,TGTGCCAGCAGACCTAATTGGGGAGTGGCGGGAGGGCAGTACAATGAGCAGTTCTTC,CASRPNWGVAGGQYNEQFF
few,17,TRBD1,TRBJ2-1,TRBV25-1,TGTGCCAGCAGTGAAAGCCCAGGGACAGGGAGGTACAATGAGCAGTTCTTC,CASSESPGTGRYNEQFF
.,18,.,TRBJ2-1,TRBV5-6,TGTGCCAGCAGCTTGGTACCCCAAACGGCTAGCGCCTTGAATGAGCAGTTCTTC,CASSLVPQTASALNEQFF
few,16,TRBD1,TRBJ1-5,TRBV6-2/TRBV6-3,TGTGCCAGCAGTTACTCGAAGGGGACAGGGGATCAGCCCCAGCATTTT,CASSYSKGTGDQPQHF
few,17,.,TRBJ2-3,TRBV6-5,TGTGCCAGCAGTTACTTCTTTGACTTGAGGGGGACAGATACGCAGTATTTT,CASSYFFDLRGTDTQYF
.,16,TRBD2,TRBJ2-7,TRBV20-1,TGCAGTGCTAAGCTCCCCGGGACTAGCGGGAGGTACGAGCAGTACTTC,CSAKLPGTSGRYEQYF
.,18,TRBD2,TRBJ2-1,TRBV5-5,TGTGCCAGCAGCTTGACCTACGGGACTAGCGGGAGGGCCAGGGAGCAGTTCTTC,CASSLTYGTSGRAREQFF
.,12,.,TRBJ2-5,TRBV29-1,TGCAGCGCCGGAGGGCCGGGAGAGACCCAGTACTTC,CSAGGPGETQYF
.,13,TRBD1,TRBJ1-2,TRBV11-2,TGTGCCAGCAGCCCTACAGGGGCGGGGGGCTACACCTTC,CASSPTGAGGYTF
.,15,.,TRBJ2-3,TRBV24-1,TGTGCCACCAGTAAAAGGGACATATTAACAGATACGCAGTATTTT,CATSKRDILTDTQYF
.,13,TRBD1,TRBJ1-2,TRBV9,TGTGCCAGCAGCGTAGGAGGGGGCCATGGCTACACCTTC,CASSVGGGHGYTF
few,15,.,TRBJ2-7,TRBV28,TGTGCCAGCCTTACGATGGACACACCCTCCTACGAGCAGTACTTC,CASLTMDTPSYEQYF
few,13,.,TRBJ1-5,TRBV7-2,TGTGCCAGCAGCGAGAACAGGGCCCAGCCCCAGCATTTT,CASSENRAQPQHF
few,14,TRBD2,TRBJ2-5,TRBV7-2,TGTGCCAGCAGCCTAAGGACTAGCTTTGAGACCCAGTACTTC,CASSLRTSFETQYF
many,13,TRBD1,TRBJ2-7,TRBV28,TGTGCCAGCACGGGACAGGGGAGGTACGAGCAGTACTTC,CASTGQGRYEQYF
.,14,TRBD1,TRBJ2-7,TRBV15,TGTGCCACCAGCGTCCGGGACAGGGACAGTGAGCAGTACTTC,CATSVRDRDSEQYF
.,14,.,TRBJ2-3,TRBV24-1,TGTGCCACCACGTCTCACGCCGCCACGGATACGCAGTATTTT,CATTSHAATDTQYF
few,13,.,TRBJ2-1,TRBV10-3,TGTGCCATCAGTGTCGGCGATCTCGATGAGCAGTTCTTC,CAISVGDLDEQFF
.,14,.,TRBJ2-3,TRBV3-1,TGTGCCAGCAGCCAGCACCCGGGGGTGGATACGCAGTATTTT,CASSQHPGVDTQYF
.,14,.,TRBJ2-5,TRBV10-3,TGTGCCATCAGTGACATTCATACGGTTGAGACCCAGTACTTC,CAISDIHTVETQYF
few,14,.,TRBJ1-5,TRBV12-3/TRBV12-4,TGTGCCAGCAGTTTTATGGATTTCAATCAGCCCCAGCATTTT,CASSFMDFNQPQHF
.,17,TRBD2,TRBJ2-1,TRBV5-1,TGCGCCAGCAGCCGCATAGGGGCGGGGACTACCTACAATGAGCAGTTCTTC,CASSRIGAGTTYNEQFF
few,16,TRBD1,TRBJ2-3,TRBV7-2,TGTGCCAGCAGCTTACAACCCGGGACAGGCACAGATACGCAGTATTTT,CASSLQPGTGTDTQYF
.,13,.,TRBJ2-4,TRBV20-1,TGCAGTGCTAGAGAGGGTCGGGAGAACATTCAGTACTTC,CSAREGRENIQYF
few,15,TRBD2,TRBJ2-5,TRBV28,TGTGCCAGCAGGGGGGCGGGACTAGGAGAAGAGACCCAGTACTTC,CASRGAGLGEETQYF
few,15,.,TRBJ2-1,TRBV2,TGTGCCAGCAGTGAAACGGGAAATCACTTCGATGAGCAGTTCTTC,CASSETGNHFDEQFF
.,13,TRBD1,TRBJ1-2,TRBV28,TGTGCCAGCAGTTTCGACAGGGGGCATGGCTACACCTTC,CASSFDRGHGYTF
few,18,TRBD2,TRBJ2-3,TRBV10-3,TGTGCCATCAGTGAGGGGACCGGACTAGCGGGAGCAGCAGATACGCAGTATTTT,CAISEGTGLAGAADTQYF
few,16,TRBD1,TRBJ2-5,TRBV15,TGTGCCACCAGCAGAGATGTTTTACAGGGGCAGGAGACCCAGTACTTC,CATSRDVLQGQETQYF
few,15,TRBD2,TRBJ2-2,TRBV14,TGTGCCAGCGCTGGACTAGCGGGAGTCACCGGGGAGCTGTTTTTT,CASAGLAGVTGELFF
.,14,.,TRBJ1-2,TRBV4-1,TGCGCCAGCAGCCACCTGACAGCGAACTATGGCTACACCTTC,CASSHLTANYGYTF
.,17,TRBD2,TRBJ2-1,TRBV5-5,TGTGCCAGCAGCAAAGGGACTAGCGGACTTTCCTACAATGAGCAGTTCTTC,CASSKGTSGLSYNEQFF
.,13,TRBD2,TRBJ2-4,TRBV27,TGTGCCAGCAGTCCCAACACGGGGGGATTTCAGTACTTC,CASSPNTGGFQYF
few,12,TRBD2,TRBJ2-1,TRBV20-1,TGCAGTGCTAGGAGACTAGCTAATGAGCAGTTCTTC,CSARRLANEQFF
few,15,.,TRBJ2-1,TRBV14,TGTGCCAGCAGCCACGGACTAACCTCCTACAATGAGCAGTTCTTC,CASSHGLTSYNEQFF
.,15,TRBD1,TRBJ1-2,TRBV3-1,TGTGCCAGCAGCCAAGCGGACAGGGAGGGCTATGGCTACACCTTC,CASSQADREGYGYTF
.,19,.,TRBJ2-3,TRBV4-1,TGCGCCAGCAGCCAACGATGGGCCTCGCAGCTGGGATCCGCAGATACGCAGTATTTT,CASSQRWASQLGSADTQYF
.,15,.,TRBJ2-1,TRBV27,TGTGCCAGCAGATCGTCAGGCGCCACCTACAATGAGCAGTTCTTC,CASRSSGATYNEQFF
many,16,.,TRBJ2-2,TRBV5-1,TGCGCCAGCAGCTCTTTGGGCAGGATGCAGAGCGGGGAGCTGTTTTTT,CASSSLGRMQSGELFF
.,13,.,TRBJ1-5,TRBV15,TGTGCCACCAGCAGAGGGGAGGTTCAGCCCCAGCATTTT,CATSRGEVQPQHF
.,14,.,TRBJ2-1,TRBV11-3,TGTGCCAGCAGCTCGGACAGAGCCTACAATGAGCAGTTCTTC,CASSSDRAYNEQFF